This TCR beta chain is from a study of cytomegalovirus exposure and HLA in healthy donors (dated by TCRdb to 2016 to 2017). Concerning the study at large: According to a later analysis, the approximately 130 validation repertoires were produced on the same platform as the 666 repertoires of the first cohort. The study was designed to test whether signatures of past pathogen exposure could be identified by cataloging public T cell receptors. In addition to the first cohort of around 670 subjects, a separate validation cohort of approximately 120 different subjects was used. To predict cytomegalovirus infection status, the study combined high-throughput TCR immunosequencing, statistical association of individual TCRs with disease status, and machine learning.

Donors formed part of the validation cohort, which comprised over a hundred subjects and was distinct from the first cohort of roughly 600 subjects. The CDR3 covers 15 residues, taking in both the cysteine and the phenylalanine. The entry retains the CDR3 DNA only, 45 bases that are in frame from base 1. CDR1 and CDR2 are read off the germline V gene as SGHTA and FQGNSA. Trimming accounts for 2 bases at V and 3 bases at J, while the number of junction bases matched to no gene is 1. The library relied on the immunoSEQ multiplex PCR assay. As for the authors' bioinformatics: A statistical classification framework was built for diagnosing cytomegalovirus status from the catalog of TCR beta chain sequences. TCRdb re-hosts the immuneACCESS table, in-frame sequences only. Its copies lack some clones; in the studies checked, an unresolved V gene accounts for under half of them, and the cause for the rest is not known. The DNA gave D and trimming, while V, J and clone size come from that table. The sample data list around 49,000 clones, and about 90% of these were observed just once. The top ten constitute more than 1.4% of the sample.

The paper as a whole reports these results and caveats: In the study, approximately 160 TCR beta chains were listed as associated with cytomegalovirus. Three of the identified cytomegalovirus-associated TCR beta chains were confirmed in vitro to be specific for cytomegalovirus antigens. Cytomegalovirus status was reported to be diagnosed by the classifier with high specificity and sensitivity in both the original and validation cohorts. The validation cohort had no HLA typing available for a later analysis, so co-occurrence within that cohort was assessed over all 120 or so repertoires. In a later analysis, TCRs clustered in the first cohort were found to also tend to co-occur in the 120 or so validation repertoires, with 90% to 95% of cluster scores above 0. According to the authors, the approach could potentially be generalized to other disease states and immunological phenotypes. Most TCR sequences were seen in very few donors, while some public TCRs were found in many individuals.

This clone is a singleton in its sample. Its antigen is still unknown. Per-nucleotide qualities are absent, and no much larger clonotype sits a single base away. The chain uses TRBV7-2 and TRBJ2-3, and TRBD2 aligns with 11 junction nucleotides. Sequencing input: PBMCs. This TCR was recovered from a man between 18 and 29 years old in good health and CMV-seronegative. The DNA sequence is TGTGCCAGCAGCTTACCTAGCGGGAGGACAGATACGCAGTATTTT. Its coded protein is CASSLPSGRTDTQYF.